The sequence of this TCR beta chain was determined in a study of T cells expressing NK-cell markers. The overall study: Sorted CD3+CD56-NKG2C+, CD3+CD56+NKG2C+ and CD3+CD56+NKG2C- T cells supplied the TCR beta repertoires. Seven sequenced donors out of eight were HCMV-seropositive, one seronegative. Points from the study as a whole: The HCMV specificity of the expanded NKG2C+ T cell clones stayed unresolved.

Germline V gene data show CDR1 as MNHEY and CDR2 as SVGAGI. The CDR3 contains 14 residues. TCRdb reprocessed the 5' RACE reads and keeps a single row for each CDR3 protein, giving no DNA. This sample's table has 150,000 to 180,000 distinct CDR3 sequences. As concerns this clonotype: What it binds is unknown.

The specimen sequenced was blood T cells: a sorted CD56 or NKG2C T cell subset, CD4+ or CD8+ T cells, or bulk PBMC T cells (not recorded which). The chain couples TRBV6-5 to TRBJ2-5; TCRdb names TRBD2, which stays unverified in the absence of DNA. This TCR was sampled from a woman aged 50 to 65 in good health. The CDR3 here is CASSRTSGQETQYF.